Here is one T cell receptor (beta chain) with its context. The target antigen is unknown. Assay used: immunoSEQ multiplex PCR; TCRdb lists only in-frame clones, some missing. This table holds approximately 75,000 clones, 78% found once. The CDR3 covers 13 residues. Per germline, CDR1 SEHNR and CDR2 FQNEAQ (reference sequence). Between the trimmed V and J ends, which lost 3 bases and 1 base, there was a span of 6 bases. The data were taken from a study of radiotherapy plus CTLA-4 blockade in lung cancer. Study in general: Among enrolled patients, under 20% responded and less than 40% achieved disease control.

Study-level results: Expansion of tumor-derived TCR clones was observed in blood after radiotherapy plus ipilimumab. It was early blood T cell clone dynamics, with interferon-beta, that reportedly best predicted response.

The origin of this receptor is a human donor with non-small cell lung cancer who had a complete response to radiotherapy plus ipilimumab. Sequenced here: peripheral blood, sampled from a patient treated with radiotherapy plus ipilimumab. The chain links TRBV7-9 to TRBJ1-2; D possibly corresponds to TRBD1 (5 bases). The CDR3 protein is CASSFDSNYGYTF. The DNA for the CDR3 is TGTGCCAGCAGCTTTGACAGTAACTATGGCTACACCTTC.